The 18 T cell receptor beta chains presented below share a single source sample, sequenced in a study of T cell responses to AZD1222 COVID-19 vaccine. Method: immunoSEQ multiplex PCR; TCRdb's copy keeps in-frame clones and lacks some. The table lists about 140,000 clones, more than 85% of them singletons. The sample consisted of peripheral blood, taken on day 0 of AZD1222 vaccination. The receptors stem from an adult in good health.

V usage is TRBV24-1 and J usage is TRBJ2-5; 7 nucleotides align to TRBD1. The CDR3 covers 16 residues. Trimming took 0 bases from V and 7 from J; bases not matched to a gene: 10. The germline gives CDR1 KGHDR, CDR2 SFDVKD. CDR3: CATSDLSTGEMATQYF. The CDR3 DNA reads TGTGCCACCAGTGATTTGAGTACAGGGGAGATGGCGACCCAGTACTTC.

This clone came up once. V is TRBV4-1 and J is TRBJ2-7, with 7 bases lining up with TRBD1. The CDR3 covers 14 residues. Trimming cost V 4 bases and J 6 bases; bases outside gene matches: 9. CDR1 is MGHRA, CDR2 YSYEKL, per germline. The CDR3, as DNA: TGCGCCAGCAGCCGGGTGACAGGGTTCGCCGAGCAGTACTTC. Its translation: CASSRVTGFAEQYF.

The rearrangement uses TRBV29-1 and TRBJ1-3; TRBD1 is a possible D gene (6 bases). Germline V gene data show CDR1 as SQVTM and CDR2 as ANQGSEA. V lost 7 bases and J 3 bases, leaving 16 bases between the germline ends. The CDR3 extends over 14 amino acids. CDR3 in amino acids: CSAGARGGGNTIYF. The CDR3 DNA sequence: TGCAGCGCGGGGGCAAGGGGAGGTGGAAACACCATATATTTT.

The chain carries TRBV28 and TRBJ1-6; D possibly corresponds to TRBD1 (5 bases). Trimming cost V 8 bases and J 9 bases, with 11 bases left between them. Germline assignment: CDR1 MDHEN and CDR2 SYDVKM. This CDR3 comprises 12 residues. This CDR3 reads CASSYRGSPLHF. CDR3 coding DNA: TGTGCCAGCTCTTATAGGGGTTCACCCCTCCACTTT.

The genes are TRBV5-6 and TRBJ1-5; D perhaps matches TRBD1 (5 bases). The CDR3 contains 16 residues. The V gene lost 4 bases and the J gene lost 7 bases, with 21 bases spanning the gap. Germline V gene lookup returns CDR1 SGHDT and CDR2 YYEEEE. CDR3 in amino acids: CASSLGTAQSGQPQHF. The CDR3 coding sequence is TGTGCCAGCAGCCTAGGGACGGCGCAGTCGGGGCAGCCCCAGCATTTT.

Here the CDR3 reads CASSPLAGVNEQFF. The CDR3 nucleotides read TGTGCCAGTAGTCCGCTAGCGGGGGTCAATGAGCAGTTCTTC. This rearrangement joins TRBV19 to TRBJ2-1; 10 bases align to TRBD2. This CDR3 contains 14 residues. CDR1 is LNHDA and CDR2 is SQIVND in the germline V gene (reference sequence). V shed 5 bases, J shed 6 bases, and the junction held 4 bases outside the gene matches.

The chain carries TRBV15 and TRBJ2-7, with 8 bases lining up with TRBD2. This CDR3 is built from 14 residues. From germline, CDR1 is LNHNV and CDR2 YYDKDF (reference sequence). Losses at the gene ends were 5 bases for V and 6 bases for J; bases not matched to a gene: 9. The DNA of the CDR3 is TGTGCCACCAGCCCTAGGCTAGCGGGTTCCGAGCAGTACTTC. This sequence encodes CATSPRLAGSEQYF. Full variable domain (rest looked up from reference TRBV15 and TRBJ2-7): DAMVIQNPRYQVTQFGKPVTLSCSQTLNHNVMYWYQQKSSQAPKLLFHYYDKDFNNEADTPDNFQSRRPNTSFCFLDIRSPGLGDTAMYLCATSPRLAGSEQYFGPGTRLTVT.

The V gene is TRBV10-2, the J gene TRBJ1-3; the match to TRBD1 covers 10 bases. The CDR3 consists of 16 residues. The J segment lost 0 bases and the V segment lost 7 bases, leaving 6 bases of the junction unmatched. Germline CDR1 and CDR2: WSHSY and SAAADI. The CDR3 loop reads CASTMTGGLSGNTIYF. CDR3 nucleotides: TGCGCCAGCACCATGACAGGGGGCCTCTCTGGAAACACCATATATTTT.

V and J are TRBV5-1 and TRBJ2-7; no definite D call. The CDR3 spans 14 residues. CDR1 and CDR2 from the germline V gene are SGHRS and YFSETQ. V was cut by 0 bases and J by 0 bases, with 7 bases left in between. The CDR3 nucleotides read TGCGCCAGCAGCTTGGAAACAGACTCCTACGAGCAGTACTTC. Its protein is CASSLETDSYEQYF.

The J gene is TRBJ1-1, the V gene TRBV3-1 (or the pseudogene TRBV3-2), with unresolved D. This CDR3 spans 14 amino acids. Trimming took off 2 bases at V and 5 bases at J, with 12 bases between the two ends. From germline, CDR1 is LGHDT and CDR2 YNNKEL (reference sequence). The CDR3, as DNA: TGTGCCAGCAGCCAATCGGAAGCAAGAACTGAAGCTTTCTTT. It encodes CASSQSEARTEAFF.

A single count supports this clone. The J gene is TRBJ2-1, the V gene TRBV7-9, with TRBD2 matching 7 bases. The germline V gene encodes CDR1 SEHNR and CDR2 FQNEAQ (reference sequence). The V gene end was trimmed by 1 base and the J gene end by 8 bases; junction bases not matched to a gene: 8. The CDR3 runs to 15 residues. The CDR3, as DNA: TGTGCCAGCAGCTTAGTTGCCGGGGGGACGGATGAGCAGTTCTTC. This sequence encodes CASSLVAGGTDEQFF.

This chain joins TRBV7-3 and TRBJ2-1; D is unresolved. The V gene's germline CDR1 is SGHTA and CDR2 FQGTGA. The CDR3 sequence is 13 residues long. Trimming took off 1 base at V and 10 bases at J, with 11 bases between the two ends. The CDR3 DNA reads TGTGCCAGCAGCTTAAAAGCTTCTGGGGAGCAGTTCTTC. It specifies CASSLKASGEQFF.

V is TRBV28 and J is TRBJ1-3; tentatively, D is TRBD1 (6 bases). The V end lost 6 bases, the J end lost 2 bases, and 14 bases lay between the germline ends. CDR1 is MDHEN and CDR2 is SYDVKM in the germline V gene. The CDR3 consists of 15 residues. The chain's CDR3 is CASSTSGAAGNTIYF. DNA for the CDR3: TGTGCCAGCAGCACCTCAGGGGCGGCTGGAAACACCATATATTTT.

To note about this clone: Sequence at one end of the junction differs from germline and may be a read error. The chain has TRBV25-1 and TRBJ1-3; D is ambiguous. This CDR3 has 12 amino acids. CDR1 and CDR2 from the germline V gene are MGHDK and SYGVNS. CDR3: CASSDFREVPIF. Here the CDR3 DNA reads TGTGCCAGCAGTGACTTTCGGGAGGTCCCCATTTTT.

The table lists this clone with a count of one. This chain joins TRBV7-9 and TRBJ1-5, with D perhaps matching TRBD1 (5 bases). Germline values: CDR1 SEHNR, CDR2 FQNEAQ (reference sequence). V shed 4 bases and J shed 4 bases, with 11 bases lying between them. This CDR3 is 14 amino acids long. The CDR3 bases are TGTGCCAGCAGCTCGGACACTCTAAATCAGCCCCAGCATTTT. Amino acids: CASSSDTLNQPQHF.

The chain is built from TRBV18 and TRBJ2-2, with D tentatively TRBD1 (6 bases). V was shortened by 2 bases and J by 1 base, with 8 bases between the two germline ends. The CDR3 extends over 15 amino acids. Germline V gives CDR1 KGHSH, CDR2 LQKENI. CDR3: CASSPATGNTGELFF. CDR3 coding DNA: TGTGCCAGCTCACCAGCGACAGGGAACACCGGGGAGCTGTTTTTT.

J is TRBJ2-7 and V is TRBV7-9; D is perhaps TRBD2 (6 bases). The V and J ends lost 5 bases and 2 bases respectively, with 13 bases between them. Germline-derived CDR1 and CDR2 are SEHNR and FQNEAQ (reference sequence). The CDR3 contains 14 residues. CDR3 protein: CASSPRDSAYEQYF. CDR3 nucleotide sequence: TGTGCCAGCAGCCCACGGGACTCGGCCTACGAGCAGTACTTC.

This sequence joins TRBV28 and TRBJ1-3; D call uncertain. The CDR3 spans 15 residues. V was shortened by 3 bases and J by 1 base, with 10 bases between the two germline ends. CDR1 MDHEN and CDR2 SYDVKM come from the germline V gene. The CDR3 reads CASSFLGRSGNTIYF. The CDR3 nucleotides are TGTGCCAGCAGTTTCCTCGGGAGGTCTGGAAACACCATATATTTT. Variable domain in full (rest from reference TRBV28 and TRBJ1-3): DVKVTQSSRYLVKRTGEKVFLECVQDMDHENMFWYRQDPGLGLRLIYFSYDVKMKEKGDIPEGYSVSREKKERFSLILESASTNQTSMYLCASSFLGRSGNTIYFGEGSWLTVV.